These 22 T cell receptor beta chains were all obtained from the same sample, sequenced in a study of OX40 agonist ivuxolimab in advanced cancers. The protocol was immunoSEQ multiplex PCR, while the TCRdb copy is restricted to in-frame clones and leaves out a portion. In the table there are tens of thousands of clones, roughly 87% of which are singletons. The sequencing used CD4+ or CD8+ T cells sorted from blood, collected in a trial of the OX40 agonist ivuxolimab. These receptors came from an adult with an advanced solid tumor such as melanoma, head and neck, liver or kidney cancer.

This chain uses TRBV10-1 with TRBJ2-1; D is uncertain. Germline values: CDR1 WNHNN, CDR2 SYGVQD (reference sequence). V was shortened by 0 bases and J by 8 bases, with 11 bases between the two germline ends. This CDR3 region has 14 residues. The CDR3, as DNA: TGCGCCAGCAGTGAGTCCATAGAGATCGATGAGCAGTTCTTC. Its translation is CASSESIEIDEQFF.

The chain has TRBV5-1 and TRBJ1-1; D is undetermined. The CDR3 is 13 residues long. V was clipped by 1 base and J by 1 base, with 5 bases between them. Germline V gene data show CDR1 as SGHRS and CDR2 as YFSETQ. The DNA of the CDR3 is TGCGCCAGCAGCTTGACAGAGAACACTGAAGCTTTCTTT. This encodes CASSLTENTEAFF.

V and J are TRBV27 and TRBJ2-7, with TRBD1 matching over 8 bases. Trimming at V came to 0 bases and at J to 8 bases, leaving 9 bases not matched to a gene. The V gene's germline CDR1 is MNHEY and CDR2 SMNVEV (reference sequence). CDR3 length equals 15 residues. CDR3 DNA sequence: TGTGCCAGCAGTTTATCGGGACAGGCATCATCTAAGCAGTACTTC. Translating gives CASSLSGQASSKQYF.

The chain couples TRBV5-5 to TRBJ1-3; D might be TRBD1 (6 bases). The germline V gene encodes CDR1 SGHKS and CDR2 YYEKEE (reference sequence). Between the trimmed V and J ends, which lost 0 bases and 2 bases, there was a span of 9 bases. This CDR3 is 15 amino acids long. CDR3 nucleotides: TGTGCCAGCAGCTTGGTTTCAGGGGCTGGAAACACCATATATTTT. It translates to CASSLVSGAGNTIYF.

The J gene is TRBJ2-7, the V gene TRBV9, with D possibly being TRBD2 (6 bases). In germline, CDR1 is SGDLS, CDR2 YYNGEE. V lost 0 bases to trimming and J lost 0 bases, with 19 bases between them. The CDR3 runs to 18 residues. CDR3 sequence reads: CASSVGAGHGTYSYEQYF. CDR3 nucleotides: TGTGCCAGCAGCGTAGGGGCAGGCCACGGGACTTACTCCTACGAGCAGTACTTC. The whole variable domain, remainder taken from reference TRBV9 and TRBJ2-7, is DSGVTQTPKHLITATGQRVTLRCSPRSGDLSVYWYQQSLDQGLQFLIQYYNGEERAKGNILERFSAQQFPDLHSELNLSSLELGDSALYFCASSVGAGHGTYSYEQYFGPGTRLTVT.

The chain recombines TRBV5-1 with TRBJ1-1, with D perhaps matching TRBD1 (5 bases). V was shortened by 2 bases and J by 1 base, with 12 bases between the two germline ends. The CDR3 extends over 15 amino acids. Germline assignment: CDR1 SGHRS and CDR2 YFSETQ. The CDR3 sequence: CASSLIGTGNTEAFF. The CDR3 DNA follows: TGCGCCAGCAGCTTAATTGGTACAGGGAACACTGAAGCTTTCTTT. The complete variable domain, with remaining parts taken from reference TRBV5-1 and TRBJ1-1, reads KAGVTQTPRYLIKTRGQQVTLSCSPISGHRSVSWYQQTPGQGLQFLFEYFSETQRNKGNFPGRFSGRQFSNSRSEMNVSTLELGDSALYLCASSLIGTGNTEAFFGQGTRLTVV.

This clone appeared a single time. The identical CDR3 is also encoded by other nucleotide sequences in the sample. J is TRBJ2-1 and V is TRBV18; D is uncertain. The CDR3 totals 13 residues. V lost 6 bases and J 0 bases, leaving 6 bases between the germline ends. Per germline, CDR1 KGHSH and CDR2 LQKENI. CDR3 region: CASSPSSYNEQFF. The CDR3 nucleotides read TGTGCCAGCTCTCCCAGCTCCTACAATGAGCAGTTCTTC. Looking up the rest from reference TRBV18 and TRBJ2-1 gives the full variable domain: NAGVMQNPRHLVRRRGQEARLRCSPMKGHSHVYWYRQLPEEGLKFMVYLQKENIIDESGMPKERFSAEFPKEGPSILRIQQVVRGDSAAYFCASSPSSYNEQFFGPGTRLTVL.

This clone showed up just once. The rearrangement joins TRBV7-6 to TRBJ2-7, with TRBD2 identical over 7 bases. Germline loops: CDR1 SGHVS, CDR2 FNYEAQ. The CDR3 is 20 amino acids. J lost 0 bases, V lost 0 bases, and 17 bases had no gene match. In nucleotides, the CDR3 is TGTGCCAGCAGCTTAGCGCCCGTATGGAATCGCAGCGGGAACTCCTACGAGCAGTACTTC. Protein: CASSLAPVWNRSGNSYEQYF.

The chain employs TRBV28 and TRBJ2-7; a possible D gene is TRBD1 (6 bases). Trimming removed 5 bases from V and 1 base from J, with 18 bases in between. The CDR3 extends over 16 amino acids. Germline V CDR1 and CDR2: MDHEN, SYDVKM. In DNA form, the CDR3 reads TGTGCCAGCAGTCTCATACGGGTCGGGACATCCTACGAGCAGTACTTC. Protein product: CASSLIRVGTSYEQYF.

V usage is TRBV19 and J usage is TRBJ2-7, with D perhaps TRBD1 (6 bases). Between the trimmed V and J ends, which lost 0 bases and 0 bases, there was a span of 6 bases. This CDR3 has 14 residues. Germline-derived CDR1 and CDR2 are LNHDA and SQIVND (reference sequence). In nucleotides, the CDR3 is TGTGCCAGTAGTATAGACAGGGGCTCCTACGAGCAGTACTTC. Its protein product is CASSIDRGSYEQYF.

The gene calls are TRBV5-1 and TRBJ2-7, with a weak D call TRBD2 (5 bases). This CDR3 region has 14 residues. V lost 0 bases and J 4 bases, leaving 11 bases between the germline ends. Germline CDR1 SGHRS, CDR2 YFSETQ. CDR3 DNA: TGCGCCAGCAGCTTGGCCTATGGCGGGTACGAGCAGTACTTC. It is translated as CASSLAYGGYEQYF. The variable domain in full, with the rest retrieved from reference TRBV5-1 and TRBJ2-7, is KAGVTQTPRYLIKTRGQQVTLSCSPISGHRSVSWYQQTPGQGLQFLFEYFSETQRNKGNFPGRFSGRQFSNSRSEMNVSTLELGDSALYLCASSLAYGGYEQYFGPGTRLTVT.

The V call is TRBV5-1, the J call TRBJ1-1; D is unresolved. The V gene lost 2 bases and the J gene lost 7 bases, with 6 bases spanning the gap. Germline-derived CDR1 and CDR2 are SGHRS and YFSETQ. This CDR3 contains 11 residues. Here the CDR3 DNA reads TGCGCCAGCAGCTTTCCGGGTGAAGCTTTCTTT. Residues: CASSFPGEAFF.

This clone has more than one count but fewer than ten. V usage is TRBV28 and J usage is TRBJ1-5, with a possible D match to TRBD1 (5 bases). Trimming took off 6 bases at V and 3 bases at J, with 9 bases between the two ends. There are 13 residues in the CDR3. CDR1 and CDR2 (germline): MDHEN, SYDVKM. CDR3 coding DNA: TGTGCCAGCAGGGGACTGACCAATCAGCCCCAGCATTTT. As protein: CASRGLTNQPQHF.

The rearrangement joins TRBV11-3 to TRBJ2-7; 7 bases are a match to TRBD1. The J segment lost 0 bases and the V segment lost 1 base, leaving 0 bases of the junction unmatched. CDR1 and CDR2 (germline): SGHNT, YENEEA. The CDR3 consists of 14 residues. CDR3 bases: TGTGCCAGCAGCTTAGGGACAGGCTCCTACGAGCAGTACTTC. As protein: CASSLGTGSYEQYF.

The gene calls are TRBV27 and TRBJ2-5; 8 nucleotides align to TRBD2. Losses at the gene ends were 6 bases for V and 5 bases for J; bases not matched to a gene: 8. The CDR3 runs to 14 residues. Germline lookup yields CDR1 MNHEY and CDR2 SMNVEV (reference sequence). This CDR3 reads CASSRPGLEETQYF. The CDR3 bases are TGTGCCAGCAGCAGACCGGGACTAGAGGAGACCCAGTACTTC.

The gene calls are TRBV11-2 and TRBJ2-7, with D perhaps TRBD2 (6 bases). Germline CDR1 SGHAT, CDR2 FQNNGV. Trimming removed 1 base from V and 6 bases from J, with 13 bases in between. The CDR3 has 14 residues. CDR3 residues: CASSLGGGKREQYF. CDR3 bases: TGTGCCAGCAGCTTAGGCGGCGGGAAACGCGAGCAGTACTTC.

The CDR3 region is CASGSREEELFF. Written as DNA, the CDR3 is TGTGCTAGTGGTTCCCGGGAAGAGGAGCTGTTTTTT. The chain couples TRBV12-5 to TRBJ2-2; possible D gene TRBD2, 5 bases. The CDR3 consists of 12 residues. Germline values: CDR1 LGHNT, CDR2 FRNRAP. V dropped 4 bases and J dropped 10 bases, with 10 bases sitting between them. Supplemented by reference TRBV12-5 and TRBJ2-2, the full variable domain reads DARVTQTPRHKVTEMGQEVTMRCQPILGHNTVFWYRQTMMQGLELLAYFRNRAPLDDSGMPKDRFSAEMPDATLATLKIQPSEPRDSAVYFCASGSREEELFFGEGSRLTVL.

The chain joins TRBV7-9 to TRBJ2-5; 9 bases agree with TRBD1. The ends lost 3 bases at V and 0 bases at J; junction bases unmatched: 8. The CDR3 totals 17 residues. Germline-derived CDR1 and CDR2 are SEHNR and FQNEAQ (reference sequence). The CDR3 loop reads CASSFYGTGPNQETQYF. The CDR3 DNA follows: TGTGCCAGCAGCTTCTATGGGACAGGGCCAAACCAAGAGACCCAGTACTTC.

This chain connects TRBV15 to TRBJ2-7, with unresolved D. The germline V gene has CDR1 LNHNV and CDR2 YYDKDF (reference sequence). V was cut by 0 bases and J by 3 bases, with 12 bases left in between. This CDR3 has 15 amino acids. The CDR3 DNA reads TGTGCCACCAGCAGAGATCCCGGGCAGCTCTACGAGCAGTACTTC. Its translation is CATSRDPGQLYEQYF.

The rearrangement links TRBV11-1 to TRBJ1-5; D not resolved. Germline-derived CDR1 and CDR2 are SGHAT and FQDESV (reference sequence). This CDR3 comprises 13 residues. Deletions cut 5 bases from V and 6 bases from J, with 11 bases between. CDR3 in DNA: TGTGCCAGCAGCCCTCCGGGGATTCAGCCCCAGCATTTT. It codes for CASSPPGIQPQHF. Full variable domain (missing parts from reference TRBV11-1 and TRBJ1-5): EAEVAQSPRYKITEKSQAVAFWCDPISGHATLYWYRQILGQGPELLVQFQDESVVDDSQLPKDRFSAERLKGVDSTLKIQPAELGDSAMYLCASSPPGIQPQHFGDGTRLSIL.

This rearrangement joins TRBV19 to TRBJ1-2; 8 bases line up with TRBD1. This CDR3 contains 14 residues. From germline, CDR1 is LNHDA and CDR2 SQIVND (reference sequence). V lost 5 bases to trimming and J lost 5 bases; unmatched junction nucleotides: 7. This chain's CDR3 is CASSVGTGIYGYTF. CDR3 nucleotide sequence: TGTGCCAGTAGTGTCGGGACAGGCATATATGGCTACACCTTC. The full variable domain, with the rest looked up from reference TRBV19 and TRBJ1-2, is DGGITQSPKYLFRKEGQNVTLSCEQNLNHDAMYWYRQDPGQGLRLIYYSQIVNDFQKGDIAEGYSVSREKKESFPLTVTSAQKNPTAFYLCASSVGTGIYGYTFGSGTRLTVV.

The genes are TRBV6-5 and TRBJ2-7; D is perhaps TRBD2 (6 bases). This CDR3 contains 15 residues. The V end was cut by 7 bases, the J end by 1 base, with 17 bases between. The germline CDR1 and CDR2 sequences are MNHEY and SVGAGI. This chain's CDR3 is CASTPGSGGSYEQYF. CDR3 DNA: TGTGCCAGCACTCCCGGCTCCGGGGGATCCTACGAGCAGTACTTC.